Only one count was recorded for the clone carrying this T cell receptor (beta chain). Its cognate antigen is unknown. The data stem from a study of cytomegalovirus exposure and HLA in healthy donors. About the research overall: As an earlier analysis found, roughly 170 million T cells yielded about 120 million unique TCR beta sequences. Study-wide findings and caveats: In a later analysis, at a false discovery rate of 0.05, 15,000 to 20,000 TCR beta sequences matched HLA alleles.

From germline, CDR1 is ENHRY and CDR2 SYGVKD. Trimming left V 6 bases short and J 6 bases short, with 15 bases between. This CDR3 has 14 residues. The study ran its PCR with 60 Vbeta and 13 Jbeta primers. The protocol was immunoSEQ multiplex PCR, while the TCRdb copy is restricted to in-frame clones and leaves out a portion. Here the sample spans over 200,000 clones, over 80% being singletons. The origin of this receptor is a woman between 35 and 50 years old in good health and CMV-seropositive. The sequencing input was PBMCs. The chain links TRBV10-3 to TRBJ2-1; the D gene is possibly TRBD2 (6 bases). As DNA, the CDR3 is TGTGCCATCAGGATCACGACTAGTAGCAATGAGCAGTTCTTC. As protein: CAIRITTSSNEQFF.